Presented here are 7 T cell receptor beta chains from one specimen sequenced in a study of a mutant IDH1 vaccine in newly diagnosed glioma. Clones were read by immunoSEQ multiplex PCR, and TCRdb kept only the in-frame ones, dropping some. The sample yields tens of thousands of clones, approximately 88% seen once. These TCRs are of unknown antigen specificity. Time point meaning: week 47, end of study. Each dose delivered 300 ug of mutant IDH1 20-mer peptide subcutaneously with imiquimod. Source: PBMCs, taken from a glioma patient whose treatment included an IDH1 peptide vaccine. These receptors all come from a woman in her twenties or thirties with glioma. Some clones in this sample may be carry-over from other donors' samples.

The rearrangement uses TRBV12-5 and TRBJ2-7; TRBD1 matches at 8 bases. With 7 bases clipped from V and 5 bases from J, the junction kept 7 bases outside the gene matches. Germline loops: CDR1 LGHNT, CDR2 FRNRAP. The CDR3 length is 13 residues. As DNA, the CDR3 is TGTGCTAGTGCCCGGGACAGGAGCGACGAGCAGTACTTC. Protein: CASARDRSDEQYF.

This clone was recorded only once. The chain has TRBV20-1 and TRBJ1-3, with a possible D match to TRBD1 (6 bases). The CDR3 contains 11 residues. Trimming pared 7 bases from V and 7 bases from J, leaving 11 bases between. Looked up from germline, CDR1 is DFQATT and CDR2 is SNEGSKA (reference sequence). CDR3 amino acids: CSGDTRNTIYF. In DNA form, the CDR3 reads TGCAGTGGGGACACCAGGAACACCATATATTTT.

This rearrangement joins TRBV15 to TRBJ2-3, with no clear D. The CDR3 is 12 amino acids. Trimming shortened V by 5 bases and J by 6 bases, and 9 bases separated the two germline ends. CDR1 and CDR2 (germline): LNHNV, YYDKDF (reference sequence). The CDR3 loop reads CATSPSVDTQYF. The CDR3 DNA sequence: TGTGCCACCAGCCCTTCGGTGGATACGCAGTATTTT. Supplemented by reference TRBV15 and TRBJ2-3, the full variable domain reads DAMVIQNPRYQVTQFGKPVTLSCSQTLNHNVMYWYQQKSSQAPKLLFHYYDKDFNNEADTPDNFQSRRPNTSFCFLDIRSPGLGDTAMYLCATSPSVDTQYFGPGTRLTVL.

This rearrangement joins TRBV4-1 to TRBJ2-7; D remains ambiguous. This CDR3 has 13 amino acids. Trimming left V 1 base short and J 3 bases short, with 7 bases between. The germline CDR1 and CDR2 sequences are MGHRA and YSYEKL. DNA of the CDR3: TGCGCCAGCAGCCAAGGCTGGGACTACGAGCAGTACTTC. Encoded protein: CASSQGWDYEQYF.

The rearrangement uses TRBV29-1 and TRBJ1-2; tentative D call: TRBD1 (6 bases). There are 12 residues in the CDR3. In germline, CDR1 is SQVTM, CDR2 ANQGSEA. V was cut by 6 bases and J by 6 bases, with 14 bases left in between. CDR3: CSVQGGLDGYTF. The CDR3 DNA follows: TGCAGCGTGCAAGGGGGGCTCGATGGCTACACCTTC.

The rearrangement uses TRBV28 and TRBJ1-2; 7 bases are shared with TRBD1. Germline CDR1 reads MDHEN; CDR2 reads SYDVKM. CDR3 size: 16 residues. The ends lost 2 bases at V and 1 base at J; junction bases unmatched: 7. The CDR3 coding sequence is TGTGCCAGCAGTTTAATCCCGACAGGGATTAACTATGGCTACACCTTC. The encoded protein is CASSLIPTGINYGYTF.

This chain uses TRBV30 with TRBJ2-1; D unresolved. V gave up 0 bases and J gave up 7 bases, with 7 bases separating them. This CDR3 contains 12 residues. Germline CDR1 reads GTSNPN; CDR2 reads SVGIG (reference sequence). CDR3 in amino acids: CAWSVGINEQFF. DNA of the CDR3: TGTGCCTGGAGTGTAGGGATAAATGAGCAGTTCTTC.